These T cell receptor beta chains were read from a single sample in a study of CD8 T cells in Susac syndrome. MiXCR, applied by TCRdb to the immunoSEQ multiplex PCR reads, yields one record per CDR3 protein. The repertoire has some 190,000 distinct CDR3 sequences, 85% to 95% of them found once; the top ten carry around 0.16%. Sequenced input: CD4+ T cells from PBMCs. These TCRs come from a human donor with Susac syndrome. Each CDR3 is given with its conserved first and last residue. D genes are given only for firm matches. Some rows have no size entry. The others give once, few or many, or a class for an expanded clone.

d_gene: .; v_gene: TRBV3-1; j_gene: TRBJ2-7; abundance: .; CDR3aa: CASSQDTSSYEQYF; CDR3nt: TGTGCCAGCAGCCAAGATACCAGCTCCTACGAGCAGTACTTC
d_gene: .; v_gene: TRBV11-2; j_gene: TRBJ1-6; abundance: .; CDR3aa: CASSSTSSYNSPLHF; CDR3nt: TGTGCCAGCAGCTCGACCAGCTCCTATAATTCACCCCTCCACTTT
d_gene: TRBD2; v_gene: TRBV7-2; j_gene: TRBJ2-3; abundance: .; CDR3aa: CASSLGALAGGQYTQYF; CDR3nt: TGTGCCAGCAGCTTAGGGGCCCTAGCGGGGGGGCAGTATACGCAGTATTTT
d_gene: .; v_gene: TRBV4-3; j_gene: TRBJ1-1; abundance: .; CDR3aa: CASSLDTMNTEAFF; CDR3nt: TGCGCCAGCAGCCTCGACACCATGAACACTGAAGCTTTCTTT
d_gene: .; v_gene: TRBV7-9; j_gene: TRBJ1-1; abundance: .; CDR3aa: CASSLVLGIGTEAFF; CDR3nt: TGTGCCAGCAGCTTAGTCCTGGGTATAGGCACTGAAGCTTTCTTT
d_gene: .; v_gene: TRBV6-2/TRBV6-3; j_gene: TRBJ2-1; abundance: .; CDR3aa: CASSYEGLDYNEQFF; CDR3nt: TGTGCCAGCAGTTACGAGGGTTTGGACTACAATGAGCAGTTCTTC
d_gene: .; v_gene: TRBV30; j_gene: TRBJ1-1; abundance: .; CDR3aa: CAWSPQETEAFF; CDR3nt: TGTGCCTGGAGTCCGCAGGAAACTGAAGCTTTCTTT
d_gene: .; v_gene: TRBV7-2; j_gene: TRBJ2-7; abundance: .; CDR3aa: CASSPGGHYEQYF; CDR3nt: TGTGCCAGCAGCCCCGGGGGGCACTACGAGCAGTACTTC
d_gene: .; v_gene: TRBV6-2/TRBV6-3; j_gene: TRBJ1-1; abundance: once; CDR3aa: CASSSPGRGGGTEAFF; CDR3nt: TGTGCCAGCAGTTCCCCCGGCCGGGGAGGGGGCACTGAAGCTTTCTTT
d_gene: .; v_gene: TRBV7-6; j_gene: TRBJ2-3; abundance: .; CDR3aa: CASSPRVTGGPTDTQYF; CDR3nt: TGTGCCAGCAGCCCCCGGGTTACGGGGGGCCCCACAGATACGCAGTATTTT
d_gene: .; v_gene: TRBV6-2/TRBV6-3; j_gene: TRBJ1-2; abundance: .; CDR3aa: CASSTPAVDLFVGYTF; CDR3nt: TGTGCCAGCAGTACGCCGGCCGTCGATTTGTTCGTTGGCTACACCTTC
d_gene: .; v_gene: TRBV5-1; j_gene: TRBJ1-5; abundance: .; CDR3aa: CASSPGIGTFDQPQHF; CDR3nt: TGCGCCAGCAGCCCGGGAATCGGGACTTTCGATCAGCCCCAGCATTTT
d_gene: .; v_gene: TRBV7-9; j_gene: TRBJ2-7; abundance: .; CDR3aa: CASSLETPGPYEQYF; CDR3nt: TGTGCCAGCAGCTTAGAAACGCCAGGTCCCTACGAGCAGTACTTC
d_gene: TRBD1; v_gene: TRBV3-1; j_gene: TRBJ2-7; abundance: once; CDR3aa: CASSQELDRAYEQYF; CDR3nt: TGTGCCAGCAGCCAAGAGTTAGACAGGGCCTACGAGCAGTACTTC
d_gene: .; v_gene: TRBV6-2/TRBV6-3; j_gene: TRBJ1-1; abundance: .; CDR3aa: CASSYSISTEAFF; CDR3nt: TGTGCCAGCAGTTACTCGATCAGCACTGAAGCTTTCTTT
d_gene: .; v_gene: TRBV7-2; j_gene: TRBJ1-3; abundance: .; CDR3aa: CASSLLLGFGGNTIYF; CDR3nt: TGTGCCAGCAGCCTTCTTCTGGGGTTCGGCGGAAACACCATATATTTT
d_gene: .; v_gene: TRBV9; j_gene: TRBJ1-6; abundance: .; CDR3aa: CASSGPTGGNNSPLHF; CDR3nt: TGTGCCAGCAGCGGACCGACTGGGGGAAATAATTCACCCCTCCACTTT
d_gene: .; v_gene: TRBV27; j_gene: TRBJ2-7; abundance: .; CDR3aa: CASSLNRAPYEQYF; CDR3nt: TGTGCCAGCAGTTTAAACAGGGCGCCCTACGAGCAGTACTTC
d_gene: TRBD1; v_gene: TRBV6-2/TRBV6-3; j_gene: TRBJ2-5; abundance: .; CDR3aa: CASTQTSRGGWETQYF; CDR3nt: TGTGCCAGCACCCAGACCTCAAGAGGGGGCTGGGAGACCCAGTACTTC
d_gene: TRBD1; v_gene: TRBV10-3; j_gene: TRBJ2-5; abundance: .; CDR3aa: CAIGDSQETQYF; CDR3nt: TGTGCCATTGGGGACAGCCAAGAGACCCAGTACTTC
d_gene: .; v_gene: TRBV29-1; j_gene: TRBJ2-7; abundance: .; CDR3aa: CSVGAAYEQYF; CDR3nt: TGCAGCGTTGGGGCAGCCTACGAGCAGTACTTC
d_gene: .; v_gene: TRBV20-1; j_gene: TRBJ2-5; abundance: .; CDR3aa: CSARDPPGGRETQYF; CDR3nt: TGCAGTGCTAGAGATCCCCCCGGGGGGCGGGAGACCCAGTACTTC
d_gene: .; v_gene: TRBV6-5; j_gene: TRBJ1-4; abundance: once; CDR3aa: CASSYSRMANEKLFF; CDR3nt: TGTGCCAGCAGTTACTCGAGGATGGCTAATGAAAAACTGTTTTTT
d_gene: TRBD2; v_gene: TRBV6-1; j_gene: TRBJ2-1; abundance: .; CDR3aa: CASSKTSGGAAYNEQFF; CDR3nt: TGTGCCAGCAGTAAGACTAGCGGGGGGGCGGCCTACAATGAGCAGTTCTTC
d_gene: TRBD1; v_gene: TRBV20-1; j_gene: TRBJ1-5; abundance: .; CDR3aa: CSARAGQGANQPQHF; CDR3nt: TGCAGTGCTAGGGCGGGACAGGGGGCCAATCAGCCCCAGCATTTT
d_gene: .; v_gene: TRBV20-1; j_gene: TRBJ2-4; abundance: .; CDR3aa: CSARDGSSKNIQYF; CDR3nt: TGCAGTGCTAGAGATGGCAGCTCCAAAAACATTCAGTACTTC